This is a list of T cell receptor beta chains from one sample in a study of T-cell reconstitution after alpha-beta-depleted transplantation in children. TCRdb recomputed calls from the PCR reads with MiXCR, one row per CDR3 protein. There are a few hundred thousand distinct CDR3 sequences in the sample; approximately 12% occur only once, and around 4.5% lies in the top ten. The specimen comprised PBMCs, sampled from the stem cell graft. The receptors derive from a human donor who donated a stem cell graft to a child with Fanconi anemia. Both conserved end residues are part of each CDR3. Each record gives: D gene, V gene, J gene, CDR3 protein. A D gene is named only where the DNA matches it firmly.

d_gene: -; v_gene: TRBV12-3/TRBV12-4; j_gene: TRBJ2-1; CDR3aa: CASTSWGFKPYNEQFF
d_gene: -; v_gene: TRBV5-1; j_gene: TRBJ2-2; CDR3aa: CASSFGAGAVPELFF
d_gene: TRBD1; v_gene: TRBV6-4; j_gene: TRBJ2-1; CDR3aa: CASSNAGQGPGEQFF
d_gene: TRBD1; v_gene: TRBV28; j_gene: TRBJ2-3; CDR3aa: CASSSSGTGVSTPQYF
d_gene: -; v_gene: TRBV27; j_gene: TRBJ1-1; CDR3aa: CASSISTAHFLMNTEAFF
d_gene: -; v_gene: TRBV21-1; j_gene: TRBJ2-1; CDR3aa: CASSLEGGRDEQFF
d_gene: -; v_gene: TRBV6-2/TRBV6-3; j_gene: TRBJ1-1; CDR3aa: CASSRQLNTEAFF
d_gene: -; v_gene: TRBV12-3/TRBV12-4; j_gene: TRBJ1-1; CDR3aa: CASSSRSTEAFF
d_gene: TRBD1; v_gene: TRBV15; j_gene: TRBJ2-7; CDR3aa: CATSSRQGSSYEQYF
d_gene: -; v_gene: TRBV3-1; j_gene: TRBJ1-1; CDR3aa: CASSHSGANTEAFF
d_gene: -; v_gene: TRBV7-9; j_gene: TRBJ2-5; CDR3aa: CASSLMSETQYF
d_gene: -; v_gene: TRBV2; j_gene: TRBJ2-1; CDR3aa: CASSEQGEGNEQFF
d_gene: TRBD2; v_gene: TRBV5-1; j_gene: TRBJ2-3; CDR3aa: CASSTGLAGGSFTDTQYF
d_gene: TRBD1; v_gene: TRBV29-1; j_gene: TRBJ2-2; CDR3aa: CSVGHRDSNTGELFF
d_gene: TRBD1; v_gene: TRBV2; j_gene: TRBJ2-5; CDR3aa: CAGRDRGYQETQYF
d_gene: -; v_gene: TRBV5-5; j_gene: TRBJ1-5; CDR3aa: CASSSDTGFSNQPQHF
d_gene: -; v_gene: TRBV5-5; j_gene: TRBJ1-1; CDR3aa: CASTLRGHNTEAFF
d_gene: TRBD1; v_gene: TRBV12-3/TRBV12-4; j_gene: TRBJ2-7; CDR3aa: CASPPPGQGKFKYEQYF
d_gene: TRBD2; v_gene: TRBV11-3; j_gene: TRBJ2-2; CDR3aa: CASSPQTSGGGGELFF
d_gene: -; v_gene: TRBV4-3; j_gene: TRBJ2-2; CDR3aa: CASSQDLGSGELFF
d_gene: TRBD2; v_gene: TRBV7-2; j_gene: TRBJ2-1; CDR3aa: CASSFRGGGHNEQFF
d_gene: -; v_gene: TRBV18; j_gene: TRBJ1-1; CDR3aa: CASSPYRNTEAFF
d_gene: TRBD1; v_gene: TRBV6-2/TRBV6-3; j_gene: TRBJ2-4; CDR3aa: CASSGTVNNIQYF
d_gene: TRBD2; v_gene: TRBV4-3; j_gene: TRBJ2-3; CDR3aa: CASSQEPGGPHTQYF
d_gene: -; v_gene: TRBV20-1; j_gene: TRBJ1-1; CDR3aa: CSARGDGDTEAFF
d_gene: -; v_gene: TRBV7-2; j_gene: TRBJ2-1; CDR3aa: CASSLGIGAGSRNEQFF
d_gene: TRBD1; v_gene: TRBV4-2; j_gene: TRBJ1-5; CDR3aa: CASSQTPGQQNQPQHF
d_gene: TRBD1; v_gene: TRBV27; j_gene: TRBJ1-3; CDR3aa: CASSETGLYPGNTIYF
d_gene: -; v_gene: TRBV29-1; j_gene: TRBJ1-1; CDR3aa: CSVANGGFTEAFF
d_gene: -; v_gene: TRBV7-9; j_gene: TRBJ1-1; CDR3aa: CASSLEQGPNTEAFF
d_gene: TRBD1; v_gene: TRBV29-1; j_gene: TRBJ2-1; CDR3aa: CSVRKGALRDEQFF
d_gene: TRBD2; v_gene: TRBV25-1; j_gene: TRBJ2-3; CDR3aa: CASSAVAGGSSTDTQYF
d_gene: -; v_gene: TRBV6-6; j_gene: TRBJ2-3; CDR3aa: CASSYSQETQYF
d_gene: -; v_gene: TRBV5-1; j_gene: TRBJ1-6; CDR3aa: CASSPGRVNNSPLHF
d_gene: TRBD1; v_gene: TRBV5-6; j_gene: TRBJ2-3; CDR3aa: CASLRPGQSTDTQYF
d_gene: -; v_gene: TRBV5-1; j_gene: TRBJ1-2; CDR3aa: CASSLVTGVNYGYTF
d_gene: -; v_gene: TRBV12-3/TRBV12-4; j_gene: TRBJ2-4; CDR3aa: CTSSGEDSLQNIQYF
d_gene: -; v_gene: TRBV29-1; j_gene: TRBJ2-3; CDR3aa: CSVDQSGVTDTQYF
d_gene: -; v_gene: TRBV6-2/TRBV6-3; j_gene: TRBJ2-1; CDR3aa: CASSSGTFGHNEQFF
d_gene: -; v_gene: TRBV6-5; j_gene: TRBJ1-2; CDR3aa: CASSQLNYGYTF